The rows below give T cell receptor beta chains drawn from one sample of a study of identical twins. Using its own MiXCR run on the 5' RACE reads, TCRdb lists one record per CDR3 protein. This sample yields around 250,000 distinct CDR3 sequences, of which about 8.9% are seen a single time; 2.5% to 3.5% belongs to the top ten. A further study also used this sample, focusing on yellow fever vaccine responses in identical twins.

Source material: CD8+ T cells sorted from blood. The receptors derive from a woman between 18 and 29 years old in good health. Both conserved end residues are part of each CDR3. Each record gives: CDR3 protein, J gene, V gene, D gene. A D gene is named only where the DNA matches it firmly.

CDR3: CASSLPGIPNEQYF
J: TRBJ2-7
V: TRBV11-2
D: NA

CDR3: CASSQDDRDRGYNEQFF
J: TRBJ2-1
V: TRBV4-2
D: TRBD1

CDR3: CASSLKTGGTQPQHF
J: TRBJ1-5
V: TRBV12-3/TRBV12-4
D: TRBD1

CDR3: CSVDGLAGVVADTQYF
J: TRBJ2-3
V: TRBV29-1
D: TRBD2

CDR3: CATSESYQHNEQFF
J: TRBJ2-1
V: TRBV24-1
D: NA

CDR3: CATSKGVDTRNEQFF
J: TRBJ2-1
V: TRBV15
D: NA

CDR3: CASSVLTGGGHEQYF
J: TRBJ2-7
V: TRBV6-1
D: TRBD1

CDR3: CAINNRDRAQETQYF
J: TRBJ2-5
V: TRBV10-3
D: TRBD1

CDR3: CASSLSGNFGGPDTQYF
J: TRBJ2-3
V: TRBV27
D: NA

CDR3: CASSQGLLAGVSYEQYF
J: TRBJ2-7
V: TRBV4-3
D: TRBD2

CDR3: CASSWFTGALTGELFF
J: TRBJ2-2
V: TRBV5-1
D: TRBD1

CDR3: CASSGRQGLDTDTQYF
J: TRBJ2-3
V: TRBV7-9
D: TRBD1

CDR3: CSAQQDNEQFF
J: TRBJ2-1
V: TRBV20-1
D: NA

CDR3: CASSLAGGQGYEQYF
J: TRBJ2-7
V: TRBV7-9
D: TRBD1